Detailed here is one TCR beta chain. The authors' processing: Researchers report that nucleated cell counts were estimated from reference gene primer amplification. Data came from immunoSEQ multiplex PCR; TCRdb stores just in-frame clones and leaves some out. V, J and clone size were drawn from that table, and D and trimming were deduced from the DNA. The sample carries approximately 500,000 clones, approximately 85% recorded once. The source of the sample is a study of blood T cell repertoires in COVID-19. Study overall: The origin of the acute and convalescent COVID-19 samples was the United States, Italy and Spain. T cells, B-cell-depleted T cells, or PBMCs supplied cDNA or gDNA.

The J segment lost 8 bases and the V segment lost 7 bases, leaving 8 bases of the junction unmatched. From germline, CDR1 is LNHDA and CDR2 SQIVND (reference sequence). The CDR3 spans 14 residues. The V gene is TRBV19, the J gene TRBJ1-4; TRBD1 agrees at 9 bases. Specimen: peripheral blood. The TCR was taken from a human donor in a cohort sampled during active COVID-19. CDR3 in amino acids: CASNSQGAWEKLFF. CDR3 nucleotide sequence: TGTGCCAGTAACTCACAGGGGGCTTGGGAAAAACTGTTTTTT.